Listed below are T cell receptor beta chains from one sample, sequenced in a study of early T cells in non-severe SARS-CoV-2 infection. TCRdb re-analysed the 5' RACE reads in MiXCR, keeping a single row per CDR3 protein. This table holds 30,000 to 40,000 distinct CDR3 sequences, roughly 7.9% found once. The material sequenced was whole blood, taken at baseline. The receptor set was obtained from an adult who was a healthcare worker with PCR-confirmed SARS-CoV-2 infection or an uninfected control (not recorded which). The CDR3 runs from the conserved cysteine through the conserved F or W. The order of the fields is D gene, clone size, J gene, V gene, CDR3 protein, CDR3 DNA. A D gene is named only where the DNA matches it firmly. The size field is filled for only some rows; it gives once, few, many or a size class.

D gene: TRBD1
clone size: few
J gene: TRBJ2-3
V gene: TRBV3-1
CDR3 protein: CASRQGDTQYF
CDR3 DNA: TGTGCCAGCCGACAGGGGGATACGCAGTATTTT

D gene: NA
clone size: few
J gene: TRBJ2-3
V gene: TRBV3-1
CDR3 protein: CASSQRGTTKTDTQYF
CDR3 DNA: TGTGCCAGCAGCCAACGTGGCACCACAAAAACAGATACGCAGTATTTT

D gene: TRBD2
clone size: few
J gene: TRBJ2-5
V gene: TRBV28
CDR3 protein: CASRGPGRVETQYF
CDR3 DNA: TGTGCCAGCAGAGGACCCGGGAGGGTAGAGACCCAGTACTTC

D gene: NA
clone size: NA
J gene: TRBJ1-6
V gene: TRBV3-1
CDR3 protein: CASSHHSGGQPPLHF
CDR3 DNA: TGTGCCAGCAGCCATCACAGCGGGGGACAACCACCCCTCCACTTT

D gene: NA
clone size: many
J gene: TRBJ2-5
V gene: TRBV7-2
CDR3 protein: CASSSSGGGGETQYF
CDR3 DNA: TGTGCCAGCAGCTCCTCCGGGGGAGGGGGAGAGACCCAGTACTTC

D gene: NA
clone size: NA
J gene: TRBJ2-3
V gene: TRBV27
CDR3 protein: CASSSGAVRADTQYF
CDR3 DNA: TGTGCCAGCAGTTCAGGTGCGGTAAGGGCAGATACGCAGTATTTT

D gene: NA
clone size: NA
J gene: TRBJ2-7
V gene: TRBV11-2
CDR3 protein: CASSARGTHEQYF
CDR3 DNA: TGTGCCAGCAGCGCTCGGGGGACCCACGAGCAGTACTTC

D gene: NA
clone size: NA
J gene: TRBJ2-7
V gene: TRBV5-1
CDR3 protein: CASSLDRYYEQYF
CDR3 DNA: TGCGCCAGCAGCTTGGACAGGTACTACGAGCAGTACTTC

D gene: NA
clone size: many
J gene: TRBJ1-5
V gene: TRBV12-3/TRBV12-4
CDR3 protein: CASSLTDNQPQHF
CDR3 DNA: TGTGCCAGCAGTTTGACAGACAATCAGCCCCAGCATTTT

D gene: TRBD1
clone size: many
J gene: TRBJ2-1
V gene: TRBV2
CDR3 protein: CASSELPGQGEHEQFF
CDR3 DNA: TGTGCCAGCAGTGAATTACCGGGACAGGGGGAGCATGAGCAGTTCTTC

D gene: NA
clone size: few
J gene: TRBJ2-1
V gene: TRBV5-6
CDR3 protein: CASSLKRGLKHEQFF
CDR3 DNA: TGTGCCAGCAGCTTGAAGAGGGGCCTAAAGCATGAGCAGTTCTTC

D gene: TRBD2
clone size: NA
J gene: TRBJ2-3
V gene: TRBV24-1
CDR3 protein: CATSDLTSGNTDTQYF
CDR3 DNA: TGTGCCACCAGTGATTTAACTAGCGGGAATACAGATACGCAGTATTTT

D gene: NA
clone size: NA
J gene: TRBJ1-1
V gene: TRBV7-9
CDR3 protein: CASSLVSGNTEAFF
CDR3 DNA: TGTGCCAGCAGCTTAGTTTCAGGGAACACTGAAGCTTTCTTT

D gene: NA
clone size: many
J gene: TRBJ2-1
V gene: TRBV6-4
CDR3 protein: CASSDYLGAGKQFF
CDR3 DNA: TGTGCCAGCAGTGACTATCTGGGCGCGGGGAAGCAGTTCTTC

D gene: NA
clone size: many
J gene: TRBJ1-5
V gene: TRBV6-5
CDR3 protein: CASSLQGGQPQHF
CDR3 DNA: TGTGCCAGCAGTTTACAGGGAGGACAGCCCCAGCATTTT

D gene: TRBD2
clone size: few
J gene: TRBJ2-7
V gene: TRBV20-1
CDR3 protein: CSAGLAGAYEQYF
CDR3 DNA: TGCAGTGCCGGACTAGCGGGGGCCTACGAGCAGTACTTC

D gene: NA
clone size: few
J gene: TRBJ1-2
V gene: TRBV2
CDR3 protein: CASTKTNGAYGYTF
CDR3 DNA: TGTGCCAGCACCAAAACGAACGGGGCCTATGGCTACACCTTC

D gene: NA
clone size: many
J gene: TRBJ1-6
V gene: TRBV11-2
CDR3 protein: CASSPSGVSPLHF
CDR3 DNA: TGTGCCAGCAGCCCCAGCGGGGTTTCACCCCTCCACTTT

D gene: TRBD2
clone size: medium-sized
J gene: TRBJ2-1
V gene: TRBV6-4
CDR3 protein: CASSDSSGGANEQFF
CDR3 DNA: TGTGCCAGCAGTGACTCTAGCGGGGGGGCCAATGAGCAGTTCTTC

D gene: NA
clone size: many
J gene: TRBJ1-1
V gene: TRBV4-1
CDR3 protein: CASSQAGTTTEAFF
CDR3 DNA: TGCGCCAGCAGCCAGGCCGGGACAACCACTGAAGCTTTCTTT

D gene: TRBD1
clone size: many
J gene: TRBJ1-4
V gene: TRBV5-1
CDR3 protein: CASSLGQGEIEKLFF
CDR3 DNA: TGCGCCAGCAGCTTGGGACAGGGGGAAATCGAAAAACTGTTTTTT

D gene: TRBD1
clone size: many
J gene: TRBJ1-6
V gene: TRBV5-6
CDR3 protein: CASSWGQGVAPLHF
CDR3 DNA: TGTGCCAGCAGCTGGGGACAGGGAGTCGCACCCCTCCACTTT

D gene: NA
clone size: NA
J gene: TRBJ2-1
V gene: TRBV9
CDR3 protein: CASSVGQHNVQFF
CDR3 DNA: TGTGCCAGCAGCGTAGGGCAGCACAATGTGCAGTTCTTC